One sample yielded the 28 T cell receptor beta chains listed below, sequenced in a study of blood T cell repertoires in COVID-19. Assay used: immunoSEQ multiplex PCR; TCRdb lists only in-frame clones, some missing. The sample contains 130,000 to 150,000 clones, approximately 83% of which appear only once. The sample taken for sequencing was peripheral blood. The receptors were gathered from an elderly woman with acute or convalescent COVID-19.

The chain carries TRBV30 and TRBJ1-1; tentative D call: TRBD1 (6 bases). The CDR3 consists of 14 residues. V gave up 3 bases and J gave up 2 bases, with 13 bases separating them. Germline V gene lookup returns CDR1 GTSNPN and CDR2 SVGIG (reference sequence). The DNA of the CDR3 is TGTGCCTGGAGCGCTGGACAGAAAAACACTGAAGCTTTCTTT. Its protein product is CAWSAGQKNTEAFF.

This clone was observed once. The chain joins TRBV5-4 to TRBJ1-2; 9 bases line up with TRBD1. The V segment lost 3 bases and the J segment 3 bases; nucleotides outside the gene matches: 9. The CDR3 has 16 residues. Germline V lookup: CDR1 SGHNT, CDR2 YYREEE (reference sequence). The CDR3 sequence is CASSSYTGGGDYGYTF. As DNA, the CDR3 is TGTGCCAGCAGCTCGTATACAGGGGGCGGGGACTATGGCTACACCTTC.

This clone was observed a few times. For the CDR3, the DNA is TGTGCCAGCAGTTACTCGAGAACAGGGATCGGGGCTTTCTTT. It codes for CASSYSRTGIGAFF. V usage is TRBV6-5 and J usage is TRBJ1-1, with a weak D call TRBD1 (6 bases). The V gene lost 0 bases and the J gene lost 11 bases, with 16 bases spanning the gap. The CDR3 is 14 amino acids. Germline V gives CDR1 MNHEY, CDR2 SVGAGI.

The CDR3 loop reads CASSGQVKNTIYF. CDR3 DNA: TGTGCCAGCAGCGGACAAGTCAAAAACACCATATATTTT. V usage is TRBV2 and J usage is TRBJ1-3; a weak D match, TRBD1 (5 bases). Trimming cost V 6 bases and J 6 bases, with 12 bases left between them. Germline V gene sequence: CDR1 SNHLY, CDR2 FYNNEI. The CDR3 contains 13 residues.

This clone was detected once. The gene calls are TRBV5-4 and TRBJ1-1; 8 bases agree with TRBD1. CDR3 size: 15 residues. Germline trimming cut 4 bases from V and 5 bases from J; bases unmatched to any gene: 10. Germline CDR1 is SGHNT and CDR2 is YYREEE (reference sequence). The CDR3 is CASSATGGGLTEAFF. DNA for the CDR3: TGTGCCAGCAGCGCCACAGGGGGAGGCCTGACTGAAGCTTTCTTT. Full variable domain (remainder filled in from reference TRBV5-4 and TRBJ1-1): ETGVTQSPTHLIKTRGQQVTLRCSSQSGHNTVSWYQQALGQGPQFIFQYYREEENGRGNFPPRFSGLQFPNYSSELNVNALELDDSALYLCASSATGGGLTEAFFGQGTRLTVV.

This clone was counted a single time. This chain joins TRBV5-1 and TRBJ1-2; 8 nucleotides match TRBD1. The trim removed 4 bases at V and 4 bases at J, leaving 6 bases unmatched. CDR3 length: 14 residues. Germline V gene lookup returns CDR1 SGHRS and CDR2 YFSETQ. The CDR3, as DNA: TGCGCCAGCAGCCAGGGACAGGAGACCTATGGCTACACCTTC. This codes for CASSQGQETYGYTF.

The chain joins TRBV7-8 to TRBJ1-5; D is ambiguous. V was trimmed by 8 bases and J by 0 bases, leaving 14 bases between them. The V gene's germline CDR1 is SGHVS and CDR2 FQNEAQ. This CDR3 has 15 residues. Here the CDR3 DNA reads TGTGCCAGCGTGGAAGGAGCTAATAGCAATCAGCCCCAGCATTTT. Its protein product is CASVEGANSNQPQHF.

The J gene is TRBJ1-6, the V gene TRBV27; 9 bases are a match to TRBD1. The CDR3 totals 13 residues. V gave up 5 bases and J gave up 9 bases; unmatched junction bases: 2. The germline V gene has CDR1 MNHEY and CDR2 SMNVEV (reference sequence). The CDR3 sequence: CASSEDRGSPLHF. CDR3 sequence (DNA): TGTGCCAGCAGTGAGGACAGGGGTTCACCCCTCCACTTT.

The chain uses TRBV24-1 and TRBJ2-2; TRBD1 matches at 7 bases. V shed 2 bases and J 3 bases; nucleotides not matched to a gene: 5. CDR1 and CDR2 (germline): KGHDR, SFDVKD. This CDR3 spans 16 amino acids. CDR3 sequence reads: CATSDSGTADTGELFF. The CDR3 region has the DNA TGTGCCACCAGTGATTCCGGGACAGCGGACACCGGGGAGCTGTTTTTT.

This clone was seen more than once but under ten times. The rearrangement joins TRBV6-5 to TRBJ1-2; D ambiguous. V shed 9 bases and J shed 4 bases, with 15 bases lying between them. The CDR3 totals 13 residues. CDR1 is MNHEY, CDR2 SVGAGI, per germline. For the CDR3, the DNA is TGTGCCAGTCGGCGGGGTCAGAGCTATGGCTACACCTTC. It is translated as CASRRGQSYGYTF.

The CDR3 loop is CASSPTTGDNYGYTF. The DNA for the CDR3 is TGTGCCAGCTCACCAACCACAGGAGATAACTATGGCTACACCTTC. The chain links TRBV18 to TRBJ1-2; a weak D match, TRBD1 (5 bases). The V and J ends lost 2 bases and 1 base respectively, with 11 bases between them. The CDR3 runs 15 residues. Germline CDR1 KGHSH, CDR2 LQKENI. Variable domain in full (rest from reference TRBV18 and TRBJ1-2): NAGVMQNPRHLVRRRGQEARLRCSPMKGHSHVYWYRQLPEEGLKFMVYLQKENIIDESGMPKERFSAEFPKEGPSILRIQQVVRGDSAAYFCASSPTTGDNYGYTFGSGTRLTVV.

The rearrangement links TRBV7-2 to TRBJ1-2; D uncertain. V lost 5 bases and J lost 3, with 16 bases in between. This CDR3 has 15 amino acids. Germline V gene lookup returns CDR1 SGHTA and CDR2 FQGNSA. The DNA of the CDR3 is TGTGCCAGCAGCGGAACCGGGTCCTGGCACTATGGCTACACCTTC. Translated: CASSGTGSWHYGYTF.

The chain employs TRBV29-1 and TRBJ1-1; 7 bases fit TRBD1. With 3 bases clipped from V and 5 bases from J, the junction kept 6 bases outside the gene matches. Looked up from germline, CDR1 is SQVTM and CDR2 is ANQGSEA. The CDR3 consists of 13 residues. CDR3 bases: TGCAGCGTTGACTCAGGGGGGAGGACTGAAGCTTTCTTT. Translation: CSVDSGGRTEAFF.

The chain uses TRBV5-4 and TRBJ1-1, with TRBD1 matching 8 bases. Germline V gene lookup returns CDR1 SGHNT and CDR2 YYREEE (reference sequence). Trimming removed 3 bases from V and 10 bases from J; junction bases left unmatched: 8. The CDR3 loop spans 13 amino acids. The CDR3 bases are TGTGCCAGCAGCTCGAGAACAGGGGGGAGAGCTTTCTTT. This encodes CASSSRTGGRAFF.

The rearrangement joins TRBV2 to TRBJ2-5; TRBD1 aligns across 11 bases. The CDR3 extends over 16 amino acids. V gave up 3 bases and J gave up 5 bases; unmatched junction bases: 8. Germline V gene sequence: CDR1 SNHLY, CDR2 FYNNEI. The CDR3 protein is CASSEQGTGGGETQYF. The DNA for the CDR3 is TGTGCCAGCAGTGAGCAGGGGACAGGGGGAGGGGAGACCCAGTACTTC.

The chain joins TRBV19 to TRBJ2-2; D remains unclear. The CDR3 covers 20 residues. In germline, CDR1 is LNHDA, CDR2 SQIVND (reference sequence). The ends were cut back, 5 bases at V and 6 bases at J, with 31 bases in the middle. DNA of the CDR3: TGTGCCAGTAGTCCTCCCCCCGTCTGGCAGGCCCAAAGAGTAGCCGGGGAGCTGTTTTTT. Its protein product is CASSPPPVWQAQRVAGELFF.

The sample holds a few counts of this clone. J is TRBJ2-3 and V is TRBV16, with D uncertain. The CDR3 contains 12 residues. The V gene's germline CDR1 is KGHSY and CDR2 FQNENV. V lost 4 bases to trimming and J lost 5 bases, with 7 bases between them. The CDR3 protein is CASSLTLDTQYF. CDR3 coding DNA: TGTGCCAGCAGCCTTACTTTAGATACGCAGTATTTT.

V gene TRBV7-8 combines with J gene TRBJ2-5; D is unresolved. V was shortened by 1 base and J by 5 bases, with 5 bases between the two germline ends. CDR1 SGHVS and CDR2 FQNEAQ come from the germline V gene. The length of the CDR3 is 12 residues. The CDR3 coding sequence is TGTGCCAGCAGCTTAGTAGCCGAGACCCAGTACTTC. Amino acid sequence: CASSLVAETQYF.

The chain links TRBV9 to TRBJ2-2; perhaps TRBD2 as D (5 bases). Between the trimmed V and J ends, which lost 4 bases and 4 bases, there was a span of 17 bases. Looked up from germline, CDR1 is SGDLS and CDR2 is YYNGEE. The CDR3 is made up of 16 amino acids. CDR3 protein: CASSPTTRSGTGELFF. CDR3 bases: TGTGCCAGCAGCCCCACCACCCGGAGCGGCACCGGGGAGCTGTTTTTT.

The CDR3 DNA reads TGTGCCAGCAGCTTGGGGCCAGGGCGGGAAACCTTC. Its translation is CASSLGPGRETF. The V and J genes are TRBV5-5 and TRBJ1-2, with TRBD1 as a possible D gene (5 bases). With 0 bases removed from V and 14 bases from J, the gap between germline ends came to 14 bases. This CDR3 has 12 residues. The V gene's germline CDR1 is SGHKS and CDR2 YYEKEE (reference sequence).

The rearrangement links TRBV2 to TRBJ1-5; D perhaps matches TRBD1 (6 bases). Germline CDR1 reads SNHLY; CDR2 reads FYNNEI. Trimming removed 8 bases from V and 6 bases from J, with 17 bases in between. There are 14 residues in the CDR3. The CDR3, as DNA: TGTGCCAGCTTGCCGGGGCGGGGGGCTCAGCCCCAGCATTTT. As protein: CASLPGRGAQPQHF.

This clone has a single count. This chain joins TRBV2 and TRBJ1-6; D remains unclear. V was shortened by 2 bases and J by 10 bases, with 15 bases between the two germline ends. Germline CDR1 reads SNHLY; CDR2 reads FYNNEI. There are 15 residues in the CDR3. CDR3 bases: TGTGCCAGCAGTGAAAGGGAGGCCCCTGGGTCACCCCTCCACTTT. Translated, it gives CASSEREAPGSPLHF.

This clone was seen a few times. The V and J genes are TRBV4-2 and TRBJ1-4; 11 bases fit TRBD1. Germline V CDR1 and CDR2: LGHNA, YNFKEQ. J was trimmed by 0 bases and V by 4 bases; bases with no gene match: 1. The CDR3 runs 16 residues. CDR3 sequence reads: CASSLGQGATNEKLFF. The CDR3 region has the DNA TGTGCCAGCAGCCTGGGACAGGGGGCAACTAATGAAAAACTGTTTTTT.

Note on this clone: This specimen includes other DNA sequences encoding the same CDR3. The V call is TRBV3-1 (or the pseudogene TRBV3-2), the J call TRBJ2-5; D gene ambiguous. Trimming took off 0 bases at V and 2 bases at J, with 7 bases between the two ends. Germline V gene sequence: CDR1 LGHDT, CDR2 YNNKEL (reference sequence). There are 14 residues in the CDR3. The CDR3 spells CASSQDTVQETQYF. The CDR3 DNA is TGTGCCAGCAGCCAAGATACGGTACAAGAGACCCAGTACTTC.

This clone has just a few counts. J is TRBJ1-1 and V is TRBV24-1; D gene uncertain. The CDR3 spans 9 residues. The V and J ends lost 9 bases and 4 bases respectively, with 2 bases between them. Germline V gene sequence: CDR1 KGHDR, CDR2 SFDVKD. CDR3 protein: CATLTEAFF. The DNA for the CDR3 is TGTGCCACCCTCACTGAAGCTTTCTTT.

The V call is TRBV18, the J call TRBJ2-2; 8 nucleotides match TRBD1. Germline trimming cut 2 bases from V and 7 bases from J; bases unmatched to any gene: 3. CDR1 and CDR2 from the germline V gene are KGHSH and LQKENI. The CDR3 length is 14 residues. CDR3 residues: CASSPGQGIGELFF. The CDR3 DNA sequence: TGTGCCAGCTCACCAGGACAGGGTATCGGGGAGCTGTTTTTT.

The V gene is TRBV4-2, the J gene TRBJ2-2, with 8 bases aligning to TRBD2. The trim removed 1 base at V and 5 bases at J, leaving 3 bases unmatched. The V gene's germline CDR1 is LGHNA and CDR2 YNFKEQ. The CDR3 consists of 15 residues. CDR3 region: CASSQVVAGTGELFF. In DNA form, the CDR3 reads TGTGCCAGCAGCCAAGTGGTAGCGGGGACCGGGGAGCTGTTTTTT.

The genes are TRBV7-9 and TRBJ1-1; TRBD1 aligns across 11 bases. The length of the CDR3 is 15 residues. CDR1 SEHNR and CDR2 FQNEAQ come from the germline V gene (reference sequence). Trimming took 4 bases from V and 5 from J; bases not matched to a gene: 6. CDR3 sequence: CASSYTGQGDTEAFF. Here the CDR3 DNA reads TGTGCCAGCAGCTATACGGGACAGGGGGATACTGAAGCTTTCTTT.